This entry concerns a single TCR beta chain. The CDR3 runs 13 residues. Germline lookup yields CDR1 SGHTA and CDR2 FQGNSA. V was shortened by 1 base and J by 3 bases, with 7 bases between the two germline ends. This specimen belongs to a study of blood T cell repertoires in COVID-19. In the study overall: Both acute and convalescent COVID-19 samples were obtained from the United States, Italy and Spain.

Per the study methods: Amplification from reference gene primers served as the basis for estimated nucleated cell counts. The repertoire was sequenced with immunoSEQ multiplex PCR; TCRdb's copy has only in-frame clones and lacks some. The V and J calls and clone size were taken over from that table, and D and trimming were inferred from the DNA. The table has 65,000 to 80,000 clones, more than 75% seen once. This clonotype was sampled from a man aged 50 or older with active COVID-19. The sample consisted of peripheral blood. This sequence joins TRBV7-2 and TRBJ2-7, with D possibly TRBD2 on 5 matching bases. CDR3 coding DNA: TGTGCCAGCAGCTTAGTAAGCGGCTACGAGCAGTACTTC. It specifies CASSLVSGYEQYF.